What follows are 9 T cell receptor beta chains derived from one specimen sequenced in a study of cytomegalovirus exposure and HLA in healthy donors. Primers for the PCR totalled 60 Vbeta and 13 Jbeta. Generated by immunoSEQ multiplex PCR, the TCRdb table keeps only in-frame clones and is missing some. The data hold about 160,000 clones, with 80% observed a single time. The sample consisted of PBMCs. The receptors here all came from a woman between 45 and 65 years old in good health and CMV-seropositive.

Written as DNA, the CDR3 is TGTGCCAGTAGTAAGGGGACTAGCGGGTCCTACGAGCAGTACTTC. This encodes CASSKGTSGSYEQYF. The chain employs TRBV19 and TRBJ2-7, with 12 bases matching TRBD2. This CDR3 is built from 15 residues. CDR1 LNHDA and CDR2 SQIVND come from the germline V gene (reference sequence). V lost 4 bases, J lost 1 base, and 2 bases stayed unmatched.

V usage is TRBV19 and J usage is TRBJ1-1; 8 bases are shared with TRBD1. The CDR3 covers 14 residues. The V gene's germline CDR1 is LNHDA and CDR2 SQIVND (reference sequence). Trimming cost V 9 bases and J 3 bases; bases outside gene matches: 9. The CDR3 is CASRGPLADTEAFF. CDR3 sequence (DNA): TGTGCCAGCAGGGGGCCCCTTGCGGACACTGAAGCTTTCTTT.

The V call is TRBV5-1, the J call TRBJ2-2; D is possibly TRBD1 (5 bases). The germline gives CDR1 SGHRS, CDR2 YFSETQ. V lost 6 bases and J lost 1, with 10 bases in between. The length of the CDR3 is 14 residues. The CDR3 loop is CASKGKENTGELFF. CDR3 coding DNA: TGCGCCAGCAAGGGGAAGGAGAACACCGGGGAGCTGTTTTTT.

This chain joins TRBV2 and TRBJ2-4; D possibly corresponds to TRBD1 (6 bases). CDR1 SNHLY and CDR2 FYNNEI come from the germline V gene. Trimming removed 6 bases at V and 0 bases at J, with 12 bases between. The CDR3 loop spans 15 amino acids. The chain's CDR3 is CASRGARLAKNIQYF. Here the CDR3 DNA reads TGTGCCAGCAGGGGGGCTCGGTTAGCCAAAAACATTCAGTACTTC.

This chain joins TRBV6-1 and TRBJ2-7; 8 nucleotides line up with TRBD1. Germline V gene sequence: CDR1 MNHNS, CDR2 SASEGT. Losses at the gene ends were 4 bases for V and 4 bases for J; bases not matched to a gene: 3. The CDR3 has 13 amino acids. The CDR3 region has the DNA TGTGCCAGCAGTGTTGACAGGGGTTACGAGCAGTACTTC. This gives the protein CASSVDRGYEQYF.

This clone was seen once. V usage is TRBV7-2 and J usage is TRBJ1-2; tentative D call: TRBD1 (5 bases). The germline CDR1 and CDR2 sequences are SGHTA and FQGNSA. V was shortened by 6 bases and J by 8 bases, with 13 bases between the two germline ends. The CDR3 totals 12 residues. Written as DNA, the CDR3 is TGTGCCAGCAGATGGGGGGTTCAAGGCTACACCTTC. Its protein is CASRWGVQGYTF.

The chain is built from TRBV27 and TRBJ1-1; the D gene is possibly TRBD1 (5 bases). Trimming stripped 4 bases from V and 3 bases from J, with 21 bases between. The CDR3 runs 17 residues. Germline CDR1 reads MNHEY; CDR2 reads SMNVEV (reference sequence). The CDR3 DNA reads as TGTGCCAGCAGTTCCACCCAGGGCGGCAGAAGGCACACTGAAGCTTTCTTT. Protein product: CASSSTQGGRRHTEAFF.

The chain links TRBV7-3 to TRBJ2-7, with 7 positions matching TRBD1. This CDR3 comprises 13 residues. Germline assignment: CDR1 SGHTA and CDR2 FQGTGA. Trimming took 5 bases from V and 3 from J; bases not matched to a gene: 4. The DNA for the CDR3 is TGTGCCAGCAGCCCGACAGGGCTCTACGAGCAGTACTTC. Amino acid sequence: CASSPTGLYEQYF.

This chain connects TRBV28 to TRBJ2-2, with TRBD2 identical over 7 bases. J lost 4 bases, V lost 3 bases, and 11 bases had no gene match. The germline V gene encodes CDR1 MDHEN and CDR2 SYDVKM. The CDR3 totals 17 residues. The CDR3 here is CASSLMNGLAGTGELFF. The CDR3 DNA reads TGTGCCAGCAGTTTGATGAACGGGTTAGCGGGCACCGGGGAGCTGTTTTTT.